The TCR beta chain described here comes from a study of T cell responses to AZD1222 COVID-19 vaccine. Points on this clone: Its antigen is not known.

Only in-frame clones appear in the TCRdb table, and some are missing; sequencing was by immunoSEQ multiplex PCR. The sample shows some 120,000 clones, 70% to 90% of them seen only once. Study observations and caveats: Recipients of AZD1222 seropositive at baseline numbered only 6 or 7. The donor group comprised mostly white British people and more females; the analysis possibly underestimated clonal diversity. Along spike, vaccine-associated CD4 TCRs were found throughout, with dominance at 160-218 and 743-854. After the peak T cell response, and only then, were repertoires sampled.

Material: peripheral blood, obtained on day 0 of AZD1222 vaccination. The receptor comes from an adult in good health.

This CDR3 is CASRDDTVQGALNYGYTF. The CDR3 bases are TGTGCCAGCAGGGACGATACCGTACAGGGGGCGCTTAACTATGGCTACACCTTC. The V call is TRBV2, the J call TRBJ1-2, with 9 bases lining up with TRBD1. Germline trimming cut 6 bases from V and 1 base from J; bases unmatched to any gene: 15. The CDR3 totals 18 residues. Germline V gene data show CDR1 as SNHLY and CDR2 as FYNNEI.